This T cell receptor (beta chain) was captured by sequencing in a study of T cells in Graves' hyperthyroidism and ophthalmopathy (dated by TCRdb to about 2019). Broadly, across the study: Peripheral blood was collected at initial diagnosis, before any treatment. Once sampling was done, hyperthyroidism patients were given methimazole at a starting dose of 30 mg daily, whereas ophthalmopathy patients were given high-dose intravenous methylprednisolone. Prospective prediction of ophthalmopathy was tested in an independent validation cohort consisting of some 20 hyperthyroidism patients and some 16 patients who later progressed to ophthalmopathy. In addition, the study compared T-cell repertoires in thyroid tissue and in blood from over 5 Graves' hyperthyroidism patients. TCR V-J signatures able to tell the groups apart were searched for in a discovery cohort of 90 to 100 patients, of whom 43 had Graves' ophthalmopathy and 57 had stable Graves' hyperthyroidism. For training and testing, the roughly 100 patients in the discovery cohort were randomly divided in a 7:3 ratio. TCR Vbeta CDR3 sequencing of some 140 peripheral blood samples (about 45 ophthalmopathy, approximately 80 hyperthyroidism and roughly 17 progressor patients) is reported in the paper. Here is what the overall study found, with its caveats: A model built on a 13 V-J signature distinguished ophthalmopathy from stable hyperthyroidism, reaching 85% to 90% sensitivity and under 84% specificity in cross-validation and 80%/75% in testing. Blood samples also contained most of the expanded thyroid clonotypes (frequency above 0.001), which suggests that blood repertoires may reflect thyroid immune responses. No statistical method was used to fix the sample size in advance, and group allocation was not hidden from the investigators. In validation, the model predicted progression to ophthalmopathy a median of about 6.5 months before onset, with 65% to 71% sensitivity and 72.22% specificity.

In its sample, this clonotype was seen a few times. The antigen it recognizes is unknown. Within one base of it there is no much larger clone, and no base qualities were kept. Its CDR3 holds 16 amino acids, cysteine through phenylalanine. CDR3 DNA is the only sequence kept; it has 48 bases, read in frame from the first base. The germline V gene gives CDR1 as MGHRA and CDR2 as YSYEKL. The junction carries 9 bases between V and J, which are trimmed by 3 bases and 0 bases respectively. Ophthalmopathy patients had moderately to severely active disease, with a Clinical Activity Score of 3 or more, a NOSPECS grade of 4 or more, and a disease duration of less than 3 months. The study excluded patients with uncontrolled infections, other autoimmune diseases, pregnancy or lactation. Clinical symptoms, serum thyroxine and TRAb, thyroid ultrasound, and orbital computed tomography formed the basis for the diagnoses. PBMCs were separated from over 9 ml of fresh peripheral blood using Ficoll-Paque density gradient centrifugation. Total RNA was extracted with Trizol reagent, and quality was checked on an Agilent 2100 Bioanalyzer.

Amplification of TCR beta CDR3 regions was carried out from RNA transcripts. A first-round RT-PCR of the TCR CDR3 used the HTBI primer set with the Qiagen OneStep RT-PCR kit. The libraries were constructed in a second round of multiplex PCR and then size-selected and purified. The libraries were sequenced on an Illumina HiSeq2000 using paired-end 100 bp reads. On the study's bioinformatics: SOAPnuke was used to process the raw data, with reads discarded if the reads contained adapters or uncalled bases, had a mean Phred below 15, or lacked an exact constant-primer or identifier match. High-quality paired reads were merged with COPE v1.2.5, and unique nucleotide sequences were defined as clonotypes. MiTCR v1.1 was used to align clonotypes to the IMGT TRBV, TRBD and TRBJ reference segments. The analysis included only V-J combinations with a frequency above 0.0001, which together covered about 99% of the repertoires. The TCS score was defined as the ratio of F50 (clonal expansion) to E x V (chaos), calculated using BLOSUM62-based TCRdist between CDR3 peptides within each V-J. Welch's t-statistics and random forest reduced roughly 530 V-J features to 10 to 15, which were used in a naive Bayes classifier (R e1071). The raw public reads went through TCRdb reprocessing: fastp at Q25, MiXCR clone calling, in-frame beta chains kept. All rows with the same CDR3 protein become a single entry with the most common DNA and genes. The V and J calls were not made by the authors but by TCRdb's processing. The table for this sample lists more than 500,000 distinct CDR3 sequences; around 16% of them were counted only once. The top ten hold around 28% of the sample.

Recombination joined TRBV4-1 with TRBJ1-6, with no D gene named confidently. Sequencing was carried out using blood. The TCR comes from a woman in her 30s with Graves' ophthalmopathy. The sequenced DNA: TGCGCCAGCAGCCAGGGCAGAAGCTCCTATAATTCACCCCTCCACTTT. It translates as CASSQGRSSYNSPLHF.